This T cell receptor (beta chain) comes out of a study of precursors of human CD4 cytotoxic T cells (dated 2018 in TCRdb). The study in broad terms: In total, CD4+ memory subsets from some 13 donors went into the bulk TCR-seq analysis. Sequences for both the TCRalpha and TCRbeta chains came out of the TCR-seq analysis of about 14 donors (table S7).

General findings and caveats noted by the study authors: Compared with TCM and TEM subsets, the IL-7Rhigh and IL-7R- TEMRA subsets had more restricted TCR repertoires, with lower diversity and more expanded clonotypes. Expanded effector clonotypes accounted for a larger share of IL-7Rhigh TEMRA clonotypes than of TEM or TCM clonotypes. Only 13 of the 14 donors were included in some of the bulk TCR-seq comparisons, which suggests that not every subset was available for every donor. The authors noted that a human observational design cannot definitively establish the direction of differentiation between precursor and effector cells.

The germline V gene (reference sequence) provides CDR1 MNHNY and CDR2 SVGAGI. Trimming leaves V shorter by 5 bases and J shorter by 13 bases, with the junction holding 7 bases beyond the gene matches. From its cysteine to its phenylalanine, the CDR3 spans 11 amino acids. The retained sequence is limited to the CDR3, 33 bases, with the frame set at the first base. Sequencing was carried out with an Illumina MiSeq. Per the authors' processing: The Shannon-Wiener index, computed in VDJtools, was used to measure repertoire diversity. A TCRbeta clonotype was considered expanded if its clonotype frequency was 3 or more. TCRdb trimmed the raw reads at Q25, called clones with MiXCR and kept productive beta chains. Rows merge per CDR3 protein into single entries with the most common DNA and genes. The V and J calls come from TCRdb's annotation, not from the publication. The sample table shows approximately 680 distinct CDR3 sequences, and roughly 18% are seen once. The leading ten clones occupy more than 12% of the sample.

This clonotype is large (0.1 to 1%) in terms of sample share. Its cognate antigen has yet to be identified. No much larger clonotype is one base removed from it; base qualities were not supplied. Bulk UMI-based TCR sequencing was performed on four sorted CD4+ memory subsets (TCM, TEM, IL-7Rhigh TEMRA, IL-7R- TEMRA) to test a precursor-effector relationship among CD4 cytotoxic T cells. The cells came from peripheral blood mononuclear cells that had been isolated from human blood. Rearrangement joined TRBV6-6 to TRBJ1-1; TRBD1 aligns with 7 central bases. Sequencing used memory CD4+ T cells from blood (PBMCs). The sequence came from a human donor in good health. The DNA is TGTGCCAGCAGTAATGACAGGGAGGGTTTCTTT. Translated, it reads CASSNDREGFF.